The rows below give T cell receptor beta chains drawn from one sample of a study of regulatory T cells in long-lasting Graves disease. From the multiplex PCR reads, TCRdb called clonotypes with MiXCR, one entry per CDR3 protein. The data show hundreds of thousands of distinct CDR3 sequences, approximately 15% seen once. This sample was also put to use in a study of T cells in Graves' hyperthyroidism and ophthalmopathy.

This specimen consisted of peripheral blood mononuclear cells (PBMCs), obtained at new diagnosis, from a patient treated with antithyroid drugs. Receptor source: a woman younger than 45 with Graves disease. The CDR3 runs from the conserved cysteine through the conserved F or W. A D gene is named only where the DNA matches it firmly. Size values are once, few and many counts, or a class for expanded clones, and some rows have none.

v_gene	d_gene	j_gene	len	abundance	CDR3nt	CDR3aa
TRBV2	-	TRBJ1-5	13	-	TGTGCCAGCAGTGAAGAGGGGGGGCAGCCCCAGCATTTT	CASSEEGGQPQHF
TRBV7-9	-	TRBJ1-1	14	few	TGTGCCAGCAGCTTAGGCCCGAAGAACACTGAAGCTTTCTTT	CASSLGPKNTEAFF
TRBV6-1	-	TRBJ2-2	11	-	TGTGCCAGCAGATCCCGATGGGAGCTGTCTTTT	CASRSRWELSF
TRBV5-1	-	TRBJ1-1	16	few	TGCGCCAGCAGCTCGAAATCCGGGACGCTTGAGGGAAAGGCTTTCTTT	CASSSKSGTLEGKAFF
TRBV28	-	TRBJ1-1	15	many	TGTGCCAGCAGCCTAGGAGGGGCGGTGAACACTGAAGCTTTCTTT	CASSLGGAVNTEAFF
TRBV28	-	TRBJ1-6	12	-	TGTGCCAGCAGTACGACACTTCCACCCCTCCACTTT	CASSTTLPPLHF
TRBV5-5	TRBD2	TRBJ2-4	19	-	TGTGCCAGCAGCTTGGGTTTGGGGACTAGCGGAGTAGCCAAAAACATTCAGTACTTC	CASSLGLGTSGVAKNIQYF
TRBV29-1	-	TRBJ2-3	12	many	TGCAGCGTAGACAGGGCGGGGGATACGCAGTATTTT	CSVDRAGDTQYF
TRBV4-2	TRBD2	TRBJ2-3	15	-	TGTGCCAGCAGCCAACGTAGCGGGAGCCCAGATACGCAGTATTTT	CASSQRSGSPDTQYF
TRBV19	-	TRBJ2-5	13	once	TGTGCCAGTAAGGGGCAGGGTAGGGAGACCCAGTACTTC	CASKGQGRETQYF
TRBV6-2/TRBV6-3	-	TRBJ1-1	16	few	TGTGCCAGCAGTTACTCCCAGATACCTAAAAACACTGAAGCTTTCTTT	CASSYSQIPKNTEAFF
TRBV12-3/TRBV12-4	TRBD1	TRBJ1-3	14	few	TGTGCCAGCAATCGGGACAGTAGGGGAAACACCATATATTTT	CASNRDSRGNTIYF
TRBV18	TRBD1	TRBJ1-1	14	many	TGTGCCAGCAGTCCCCAGGGGGGGAACACTGAAGCTTTCTTT	CASSPQGGNTEAFF
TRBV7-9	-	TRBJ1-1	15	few	TGTGCCAGCAGCTTATTTGGGCAAATGAACACTGAAGCTTTCTTT	CASSLFGQMNTEAFF
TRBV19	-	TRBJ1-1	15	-	TGTGCCAGTAGCGCCTTCGGGGGGGGGGGCACTGAAGCTTTCTTT	CASSAFGGGGTEAFF
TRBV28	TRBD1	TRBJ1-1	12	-	TGTGCCACGGGACAGGTTAACACTGAAGCTTTCTTT	CATGQVNTEAFF
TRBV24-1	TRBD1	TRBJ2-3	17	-	TGTGCCACCAGTGATCCCACCCCGGGACAGGATTCAGATACGCAGTATTTT	CATSDPTPGQDSDTQYF
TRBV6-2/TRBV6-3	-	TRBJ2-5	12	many	TGTGCCACCCGGACAGACCAAGAGACCCAGTACTTC	CATRTDQETQYF
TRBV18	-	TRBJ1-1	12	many	TGTGCCAGCTCACCGCTGAGGGCTGAAGCTTTCTTT	CASSPLRAEAFF
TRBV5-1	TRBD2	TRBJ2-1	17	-	TGCGCCAGCAGCTCCGGTCGGGTAGCGGGAAACTGCAATGAGCAGTTCTTC	CASSSGRVAGNCNEQFF
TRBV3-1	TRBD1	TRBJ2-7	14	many	TGTGCCAGCGCCCAGACAGGGGCGTCCTACGAGCAGTACTTC	CASAQTGASYEQYF
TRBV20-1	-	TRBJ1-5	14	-	TGCAGTGCTACCTTTAACAGGGCCAATCAGCCCCAGCATTTT	CSATFNRANQPQHF
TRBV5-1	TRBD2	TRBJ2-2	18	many	TGCGCCAGCAGCTGGGGACTAGCGGGAGTGTCGAACACCGGGGAGCTGTTTTTT	CASSWGLAGVSNTGELFF
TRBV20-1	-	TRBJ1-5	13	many	TGCAGTGCCAGCAAGCAAGGGGATCAGCCCCAGCATTTT	CSASKQGDQPQHF
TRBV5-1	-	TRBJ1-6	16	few	TGCGCCAGCAGCTTGAGTCTGGCGGAGGGGGGTTCACCCCTCCACTTT	CASSLSLAEGGSPLHF
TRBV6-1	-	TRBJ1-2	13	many	TGTGCCAGCAGCACGGATCTAGGCTATGGCTACACCTTC	CASSTDLGYGYTF
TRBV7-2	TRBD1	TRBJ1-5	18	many	TGTGCCAGCAGCTTACTCACAATCGGGACAGGGTCCAATCAGCCCCAGCATTTT	CASSLLTIGTGSNQPQHF
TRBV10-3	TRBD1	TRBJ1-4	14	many	TGTGCCATCAGTGCCAGGGGGGGAAATGAAAAACTGTTTTTT	CAISARGGNEKLFF
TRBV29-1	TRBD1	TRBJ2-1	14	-	TGCAGCGTAATCAGGGGGCTTTCCGGCAATGAGCAGTTCTTC	CSVIRGLSGNEQFF
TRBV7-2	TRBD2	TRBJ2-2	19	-	TGTGCCAGCAGCTTAGTAATTGGGGCTAGCGGGTTGAACACCGGGGAGCTGTTTTTT	CASSLVIGASGLNTGELFF
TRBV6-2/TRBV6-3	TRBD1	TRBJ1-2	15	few	TGTGCCAGCAGCTACGACTCTTGGACAGGGTATGGCTACACCTTC	CASSYDSWTGYGYTF
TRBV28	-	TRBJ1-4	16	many	TGTGCCAGCAGTCGATCCGACAGGACCTCCAGCCGGAAACTGTTTTTT	CASSRSDRTSSRKLFF
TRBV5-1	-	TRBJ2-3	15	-	TGCGCCAGCAGCTTGGGTCAGGGTTGGACAGATACGCAGTATTTT	CASSLGQGWTDTQYF
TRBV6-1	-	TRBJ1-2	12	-	TGTGCCAGCGGAACGGAGGTGTATGGCTACACCTTC	CASGTEVYGYTF
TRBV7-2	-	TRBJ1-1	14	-	TGTGCCAGCAGCCAAGATCTCGGGTTCACTGAAGCTTTCTTT	CASSQDLGFTEAFF
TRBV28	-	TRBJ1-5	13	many	TGTGCCAGCAGTCGACCTAGCAATCAGCCCCAGCATTTT	CASSRPSNQPQHF
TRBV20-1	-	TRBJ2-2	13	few	TGCAGTGCTAGAGAGGTGGGGTCCGGGGAGCTGTTTTTT	CSAREVGSGELFF
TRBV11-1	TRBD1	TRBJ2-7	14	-	TGTGCCAGCAGCCGGGACAGAACTTCCTACGAGCAGTACTTC	CASSRDRTSYEQYF
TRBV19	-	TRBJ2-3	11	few	TGTGCCAGTAGTGCCATGGATACGCAGTATTTT	CASSAMDTQYF
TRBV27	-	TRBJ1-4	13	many	TGTGCCAGCAGTCCCGAGGGCTATGGTAAACTGTTTTTT	CASSPEGYGKLFF
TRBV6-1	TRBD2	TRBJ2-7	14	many	TGTGCCAGCACCTGGGACTACCGCCCCTACGAGCAGTACTTC	CASTWDYRPYEQYF
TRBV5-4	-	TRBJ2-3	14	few	TGTGCCAGCAGAAGCGACCGTAACACAGATACGCAGTATTTT	CASRSDRNTDTQYF
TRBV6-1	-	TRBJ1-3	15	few	TGTGCCAGCACCTTGGACAACGCCTCTGGAAACACCATATATTTT	CASTLDNASGNTIYF
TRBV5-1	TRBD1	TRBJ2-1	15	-	TGCGCCAGCAGCTTGGAGTACAGGGGGCTCGACGAGCAGTTCTTC	CASSLEYRGLDEQFF
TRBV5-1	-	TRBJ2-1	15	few	TGCGCCAGCAGCTTGGCGGGGACGTGGTACAATGAGCAGTTCTTC	CASSLAGTWYNEQFF
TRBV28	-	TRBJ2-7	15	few	TGTGCCAGCAGTCCCGCCGCGGCCCTCCCCTACGAGCAGTACTTC	CASSPAAALPYEQYF
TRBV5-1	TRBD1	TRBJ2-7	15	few	TGCGCCAGCAGCTCCGGACAGGCGGCAATGGGCGAGCAGTACTTC	CASSSGQAAMGEQYF
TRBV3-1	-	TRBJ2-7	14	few	TGTGCCAGCAGCCAAGAGTGGGGAGGCTACGAGCAGTACTTC	CASSQEWGGYEQYF
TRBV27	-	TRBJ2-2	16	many	TGTGCCAGCAGTCTGGGGGGGGGGCTCGTCCACGGGGAGCTGTTTTTT	CASSLGGGLVHGELFF
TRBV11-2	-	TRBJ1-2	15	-	TGTGCCAGCAGCTATTCGACGGGTAGGAGCTATGGCTACACCTTC	CASSYSTGRSYGYTF
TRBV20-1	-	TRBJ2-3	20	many	TGCAGTGCTAGTATCCCAAACTCGAAAAGGGCAGGGTTAAGCACAGATACGCAGTATTTT	CSASIPNSKRAGLSTDTQYF
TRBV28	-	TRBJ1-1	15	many	TGTGCCAGCAGTTTTGTGGGGGCTGGGGGCACTGAAGCTTTCTTT	CASSFVGAGGTEAFF
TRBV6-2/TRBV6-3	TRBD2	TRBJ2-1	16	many	TGTGCCAGCAGGACCCCAGCGGGGTTCTCCTACAATGAGCAGTTCTTC	CASRTPAGFSYNEQFF
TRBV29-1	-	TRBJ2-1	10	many	TGCAGCGCACTCCACAATGAGCAGTTCTTC	CSALHNEQFF